A single sample is the source of the 13 T cell receptor beta chains below, sequenced in a study of blood T cells in healthy people across ages. Then a second PCR, running about 6 to 12 cycles, was carried out with a sample-barcoded 5' primer and a J-beta primer mix. TCRdb re-derived calls from the 5' RACE reads in MiXCR, one entry per CDR3 protein. The profile shows more than 1,000,000 distinct CDR3 sequences, approximately 25% of them singletons. This same sample was also taken into another study, of T cells of mothers and their children.

The sample consisted of blood. The receptors here all came from a girl aged 2 to 10 in good health.

The genes are TRBV10-3 and TRBJ2-7; 10 positions agree with TRBD1. The better agreement between TRBJ2-5 and the DNA end casts doubt on the J call. The CDR3 runs to 14 residues. The germline V gene has CDR1 ENHRY and CDR2 SYGVKD. CDR3 sequence: CAISEDRGLETQYF. The CDR3 DNA sequence: TGTGCCATCAGCGAGGACAGGGGGTTAGAGACCCAGTACTTC.

This clonotype was seen more than once but under ten times. The gene calls are TRBV27 and TRBJ2-7; unclear D gene. Trimming took off 5 bases at V and 3 bases at J, with 11 bases between the two ends. CDR1 and CDR2 (germline): MNHEY, SMNVEV (reference sequence). CDR3 length: 13 residues. The CDR3 loop is CASSLKDHYEQYF. The CDR3 DNA reads TGTGCCAGCAGTCTTAAGGACCACTACGAGCAGTACTTC.

V gene TRBV29-1 combines with J gene TRBJ2-1; a possible D gene is TRBD1 (7 bases). From germline, CDR1 is SQVTM and CDR2 ANQGSEA. Trimming removed 7 bases at V and 2 bases at J, with 18 bases between. The CDR3 loop spans 15 amino acids. CDR3 region: CSGAGTGQTYNEQFF. CDR3 bases: TGCAGCGGGGCGGGGACGGGACAGACCTACAATGAGCAGTTCTTC.

This CDR3 is CASRRRTGELFF. The CDR3 DNA reads as TGTGCCAGCAGAAGAAGAACCGGGGAGCTGTTTTTT. The chain couples TRBV28 to TRBJ2-2; D gene unclear. The CDR3 runs to 12 residues. Deletions cut 6 bases from V and 5 bases from J, with 7 bases between. Germline V gives CDR1 MDHEN, CDR2 SYDVKM. The full variable domain, completed using reference TRBV28 and TRBJ2-2, is DVKVTQSSRYLVKRTGEKVFLECVQDMDHENMFWYRQDPGLGLRLIYFSYDVKMKEKGDIPEGYSVSREKKERFSLILESASTNQTSMYLCASRRRTGELFFGEGSRLTVL.

This clonotype was seen a handful of times. This rearrangement joins TRBV10-3 to TRBJ2-7; D is unclear. V lost 2 bases and J 5 bases, leaving 4 bases between the germline ends. Germline V gene lookup returns CDR1 ENHRY and CDR2 SYGVKD. The CDR3 has 11 residues. This chain's CDR3 is CAISEADEQYF. CDR3 DNA: TGTGCCATCAGTGAGGCTGACGAGCAGTACTTC.

The chain uses TRBV11-1 and TRBJ2-2; 7 nucleotides agree with TRBD1. CDR3 size: 16 residues. Germline-derived CDR1 and CDR2 are SGHAT and FQDESV (reference sequence). V lost 8 bases, J lost 5 bases, and 14 bases stayed unmatched. The CDR3 DNA follows: TGTGCCAGCGGGTATCCTAGAGACAGGGCAACCGGGGAGCTGTTTTTT. It translates to CASGYPRDRATGELFF.

The chain has TRBV29-1 and TRBJ2-1; maybe TRBD1 (5 bases). The CDR3 runs to 13 residues. V lost 0 bases to trimming and J lost 8 bases, with 11 bases between them. Germline values: CDR1 SQVTM, CDR2 ANQGSEA. The CDR3 DNA follows: TGCAGCGTTGAAGAGGACAAGTACGATGAGCAGTTCTTC. Its protein product is CSVEEDKYDEQFF.

CDR3 coding DNA: TGCAGTGCTCCAGGGGGCCAACCTTTTAGCTATGGCTACACCTTC. Translated: CSAPGGQPFSYGYTF. This chain uses TRBV20-1 with TRBJ1-2; TRBD1 aligns across 8 bases. Germline CDR1 is DFQATT and CDR2 is SNEGSKA (reference sequence). V shed 5 bases and J 4 bases; nucleotides not matched to a gene: 12. The CDR3 loop spans 15 amino acids.

This chain links TRBV2 with TRBJ2-1; D is uncertain. Germline V CDR1 and CDR2: SNHLY, FYNNEI. Trimming cost V 8 bases and J 7 bases, with 9 bases left between them. The CDR3 runs 11 residues. The CDR3 loop is CASWEGNEQFF. In DNA form, the CDR3 reads TGTGCCAGCTGGGAAGGGAATGAGCAGTTCTTC.

The sample holds a few counts of this clonotype. The gene calls are TRBV12-3 or TRBV12-4 and TRBJ2-7, with 9 bases lining up with TRBD1. Losses at the gene ends were 5 bases for V and 2 bases for J; bases not matched to a gene: 7. The CDR3 length is 15 residues. This CDR3 reads CASSTTTGGAYEQYF. The DNA for the CDR3 is TGTGCCAGCAGTACGACGACAGGGGGAGCCTACGAGCAGTACTTC.

The chain carries TRBV27 and TRBJ2-5, with D maybe TRBD2 (6 bases). The J call is uncertain, as TRBJ2-7 better fits the DNA end. CDR1 is MNHEY and CDR2 is SMNVEV in the germline V gene (reference sequence). CDR3 length: 15 residues. In nucleotides, the CDR3 is TGTGCCAGCGGTTCCCCCGGGGAGGCGCTCAACGAGCAGTACTTC. It encodes CASGSPGEALNEQYF.

The gene calls are TRBV12-3 or TRBV12-4 and TRBJ2-5, with D perhaps TRBD1 (6 bases). The CDR3 extends over 15 amino acids. The germline V and J ends were trimmed by 6 bases and 4 bases, with 18 bases remaining between them. CDR3 residues: CASSHKPLGGETQYF. The DNA for the CDR3 is TGTGCCAGCAGCCACAAGCCTTTAGGGGGAGAGACCCAGTACTTC.

The chain uses TRBV4-2 and TRBJ2-5; D gene unclear. The last part of the DNA fits TRBJ2-1 better; the J call may be wrong. Germline CDR1 is LGHNA and CDR2 is YNFKEQ. The CDR3 covers 14 residues. DNA of the CDR3: TGTGCCAGCAGCCAAGTAGCCTCAGGACATGAGCAGTTCTTC. Amino acid sequence: CASSQVASGHEQFF.